The rows below give T cell receptor beta chains drawn from one sample of a study of regulatory T cells in long-lasting Graves disease. TCRdb reanalysed the multiplex PCR reads using MiXCR and keeps one entry per CDR3 protein. The data hold 600,000 to 850,000 distinct CDR3 sequences, with 30% observed a single time. The specimen was peripheral blood mononuclear cells (PBMCs), collected when the disease was refractory, from a patient treated with antithyroid drugs. The receptors shown here come from a female donor with Graves disease. Both conserved end residues are part of each CDR3. A D gene is named only where the DNA matches it firmly. Not every row has a clone size; where given, it reads once, few, many or a size class.

>TRBJ1-1|.|.|TRBV12-3/TRBV12-4
CASSTAPGTEAFF
TGTGCCAGCAGTACAGCCCCGGGAACTGAAGCTTTCTTT
>TRBJ2-4|.|.|TRBV28
CASSSFQGLAKNIQYF
TGTGCCAGCAGTTCTTTCCAAGGACTAGCCAAAAACATTCAGTACTTC
>TRBJ1-1|many|TRBD1|TRBV12-3/TRBV12-4
CASSHRQGGTEAFF
TGTGCCAGCAGCCATCGACAGGGGGGCACTGAAGCTTTCTTT
>TRBJ1-4|.|.|TRBV4-1
CASSQDGALGPKLFF
TGCGCCAGCAGCCAAGATGGCGCTCTTGGCCCAAAACTGTTTTTT
>TRBJ1-6|few|TRBD1|TRBV10-3
CAISASGGWESLHF
TGTGCCATCAGTGCCTCAGGGGGCTGGGAATCCCTCCACTTT
>TRBJ2-7|.|.|TRBV6-6
CASSYSSTEQYF
TGTGCCAGCAGTTACTCGTCTACTGAGCAGTACTTC
>TRBJ1-4|.|TRBD1|TRBV5-1
CASSLDRGINEKLFF
TGCGCCAGCAGCTTGGACAGGGGGATAAATGAAAAACTGTTTTTT
>TRBJ1-5|.|TRBD1|TRBV19
CASSLTGRSQPQHF
TGTGCCAGTAGCTTGACAGGGAGAAGTCAGCCCCAGCATTTT
>TRBJ1-2|few|.|TRBV5-1
CASSPGWSGYTF
TGTGCCAGCAGCCCCGGGTGGAGTGGCTACACCTTC
>TRBJ2-7|.|.|TRBV7-9
CASSLEAAVEQYF
TGTGCCAGCAGCTTAGAGGCTGCCGTTGAGCAGTACTTC
>TRBJ2-2|few|.|TRBV10-1
CASRDKNTGELFF
TGCGCCAGCAGGGACAAGAACACCGGGGAGCTGTTTTTT
>TRBJ1-1|many|TRBD1|TRBV12-3/TRBV12-4
CASTATGGDGNTEAFF
TGTGCCAGCACCGCGACAGGGGGCGACGGGAACACTGAAGCTTTCTTT
>TRBJ1-2|few|.|TRBV6-5
CASSYSSRNYGYTF
TGTGCCAGCAGTTACTCGAGCAGGAACTATGGCTACACCTTC
>TRBJ2-1|.|.|TRBV11-3
CASSPQGRIVNEQFF
TGTGCCAGCAGCCCACAGGGAAGGATTGTCAATGAGCAGTTCTTC